Listed below are T cell receptor beta chains from one sample, sequenced in a study of early stage breast cancer tumors. Assay: immunoSEQ multiplex PCR; the TCRdb copy retains only in-frame clones and omits some. The table has around 71,000 clones, around 80% seen once. The specimen sequenced was blood. Source of these receptors: a person in their sixties with breast cancer. CDR3s include the opening cysteine and the closing phenylalanine or tryptophan. D genes are given only for firm matches. Size is omitted from some rows. Given values are once, few, many or a class for expanded clones.

CDR3: CASSYRVGSYNEQFF
DNA: TGTGCCAGCAGCTACAGGGTGGGCTCCTACAATGAGCAGTTCTTC
length: 15
D: NA
size: NA
V: TRBV5-4
J: TRBJ2-1

CDR3: CASSELDTNYGYTF
DNA: TGTGCCAGCAGTGAATTGGACACCAACTATGGCTACACCTTC
length: 14
D: NA
size: NA
V: TRBV25-1
J: TRBJ1-2

CDR3: CASSLNQGRGYTF
DNA: TGTGCCAGCAGTTTAAATCAGGGAAGGGGCTACACCTTC
length: 13
D: NA
size: NA
V: TRBV27
J: TRBJ1-2

CDR3: CASRGDHSGGGQETQYF
DNA: TGTGCCAGCAGGGGAGACCATAGCGGGGGGGGCCAAGAGACCCAGTACTTC
length: 17
D: TRBD2
size: NA
V: TRBV28
J: TRBJ2-5

CDR3: CASSLGSGGYGNSPLHF
DNA: TGTGCCAGCAGCCTGGGGTCGGGTGGGTATGGTAATTCACCCCTCCACTTT
length: 17
D: NA
size: NA
V: TRBV5-6
J: TRBJ1-6

CDR3: CASSPWDGETEAFF
DNA: TGTGCCAGCAGCCCGTGGGACGGCGAGACTGAAGCTTTCTTT
length: 14
D: NA
size: NA
V: TRBV7-9
J: TRBJ1-1

CDR3: CASSAIQGRAEAFF
DNA: TGTGCCAGCAGTGCGATACAGGGAAGGGCTGAAGCTTTCTTT
length: 14
D: NA
size: NA
V: TRBV6-1
J: TRBJ1-1

CDR3: CSVRQGVNYGYTF
DNA: TGCAGCGTCCGACAGGGAGTGAACTATGGCTACACCTTC
length: 13
D: TRBD1
size: NA
V: TRBV29-1
J: TRBJ1-2

CDR3: CASNLRTGWEQYF
DNA: TGTGCCAGCAACCTCCGGACGGGATGGGAGCAGTACTTC
length: 13
D: NA
size: NA
V: TRBV28
J: TRBJ2-7

CDR3: CASSLVPGLAGYNEQFF
DNA: TGCGCCAGCAGCTTGGTTCCAGGACTAGCGGGCTACAATGAGCAGTTCTTC
length: 17
D: TRBD2
size: once
V: TRBV5-1
J: TRBJ2-1

CDR3: CASGRNRDQETQYF
DNA: TGTGCCAGCGGGCGTAATAGAGACCAAGAGACCCAGTACTTC
length: 14
D: NA
size: NA
V: TRBV7-9
J: TRBJ2-5

CDR3: CASSSLGGYYNEQFF
DNA: TGTGCCAGCAGCTCCTTAGGGGGGTACTACAATGAGCAGTTCTTC
length: 15
D: NA
size: NA
V: TRBV7-3
J: TRBJ2-1

CDR3: CASSSGVNTEAFF
DNA: TGTGCCAGCAGTTCGGGAGTGAACACTGAAGCTTTCTTT
length: 13
D: NA
size: NA
V: TRBV7-8
J: TRBJ1-1

CDR3: CSVVRGLNTEAFF
DNA: TGCAGCGTTGTTAGGGGTCTGAACACTGAAGCTTTCTTT
length: 13
D: NA
size: NA
V: TRBV29-1
J: TRBJ1-1

CDR3: CATSRGGQGETQYF
DNA: TGTGCCACCAGCAGAGGCGGACAGGGCGAGACCCAGTACTTC
length: 14
D: TRBD1
size: NA
V: TRBV15
J: TRBJ2-5

CDR3: CASSPPGQGAYEQYF
DNA: TGTGCCAGCTCACCACCGGGACAGGGCGCCTACGAGCAGTACTTC
length: 15
D: TRBD1
size: NA
V: TRBV18
J: TRBJ2-7

CDR3: CSVEVVDTEAFF
DNA: TGCAGCGTTGAAGTTGTGGACACTGAAGCTTTCTTT
length: 12
D: NA
size: NA
V: TRBV29-1
J: TRBJ1-1

CDR3: CASRLGAIYGYTF
DNA: TGCGCCAGCAGGTTAGGTGCTATCTATGGCTACACCTTC
length: 13
D: NA
size: NA
V: TRBV5-1
J: TRBJ1-2

CDR3: CASSLDVANSPLHF
DNA: TGTGCCAGCAGCCTCGACGTCGCGAATTCACCCCTCCACTTT
length: 14
D: NA
size: NA
V: TRBV5-5
J: TRBJ1-6

CDR3: CASSVTYSGNTIYF
DNA: TGTGCCAGCAGCGTAACGTACTCCGGAAACACCATATATTTT
length: 14
D: NA
size: NA
V: TRBV9
J: TRBJ1-3

CDR3: CASSLSSAGGDNEQFF
DNA: TGTGCCAGCAGCTTATCAAGTGCGGGGGGAGACAATGAGCAGTTCTTC
length: 16
D: TRBD2
size: few
V: TRBV7-9
J: TRBJ2-1

CDR3: CASSLDRGTSGRRANEQFF
DNA: TGCGCCAGCAGCCTCGACCGCGGGACTAGCGGCCGGAGGGCTAATGAGCAGTTCTTC
length: 19
D: TRBD2
size: NA
V: TRBV4-1
J: TRBJ2-1

CDR3: CASSPRNTEAFF
DNA: TGTGCCAGCAGCCCCCGGAACACTGAAGCTTTCTTT
length: 12
D: NA
size: NA
V: TRBV7-9
J: TRBJ1-1

CDR3: CASSLVQGSTEAFF
DNA: TGTGCCAGCAGTTTAGTACAGGGGTCCACTGAAGCTTTCTTT
length: 14
D: TRBD1
size: NA
V: TRBV28
J: TRBJ1-1

CDR3: CASSPSPGGYTGELFF
DNA: TGTGCCAGCTCACCGTCTCCCGGGGGTTACACCGGGGAGCTGTTTTTT
length: 16
D: NA
size: NA
V: TRBV18
J: TRBJ2-2

CDR3: CSLVGTGSEGTEAFF
DNA: TGCAGCCTCGTCGGGACAGGGTCTGAGGGCACTGAAGCTTTCTTT
length: 15
D: TRBD1
size: NA
V: TRBV29-1
J: TRBJ1-1

CDR3: CASSYRQGADEQFF
DNA: TGTGCCAGCAGTTACAGACAGGGGGCGGATGAGCAGTTCTTC
length: 14
D: TRBD1
size: NA
V: TRBV25-1
J: TRBJ2-1

CDR3: CASSLFSGLSSGANVLTF
DNA: TGCGCCAGCAGCTTGTTTTCAGGCTTGAGCTCTGGGGCCAACGTCCTGACTTTC
length: 18
D: NA
size: once
V: TRBV5-1
J: TRBJ2-6